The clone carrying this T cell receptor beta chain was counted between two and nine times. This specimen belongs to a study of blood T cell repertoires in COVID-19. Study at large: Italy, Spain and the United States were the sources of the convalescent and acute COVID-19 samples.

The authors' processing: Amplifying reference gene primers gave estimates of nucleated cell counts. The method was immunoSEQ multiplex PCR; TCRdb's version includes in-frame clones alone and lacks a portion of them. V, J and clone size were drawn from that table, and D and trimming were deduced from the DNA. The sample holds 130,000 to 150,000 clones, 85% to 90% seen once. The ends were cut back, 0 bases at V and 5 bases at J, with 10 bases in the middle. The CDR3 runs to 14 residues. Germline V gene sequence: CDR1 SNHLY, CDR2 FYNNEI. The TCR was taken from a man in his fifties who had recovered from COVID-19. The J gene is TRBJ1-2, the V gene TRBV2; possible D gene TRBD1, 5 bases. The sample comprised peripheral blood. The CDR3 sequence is CASSEAPGVYGYTF. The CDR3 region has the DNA TGTGCCAGCAGTGAAGCGCCGGGGGTTTATGGCTACACCTTC.